Below are 25 T cell receptor beta chains sequenced from a single sample in a study of shared clonotypes between healthy human individuals. TCRdb's copy holds only in-frame clones and misses some; the assay was immunoSEQ multiplex PCR. Here the sample spans hundreds of thousands of clones, 80% to 95% being singletons. Cells designated naive CD8 were CD45RO-negative and were positively selected for CCR7, with terminally differentiated effector memory CD45RA+ cells excluded. The sample taken for sequencing was naive CD8+ T cells sorted from blood. Receptor source: a man younger than 40 in good health.

This chain uses TRBV29-1 with TRBJ2-1, with D unresolved. This CDR3 comprises 12 residues. Deletions cut 5 bases from V and 6 bases from J, with 11 bases between. The V gene's germline CDR1 is SQVTM and CDR2 ANQGSEA. The CDR3 coding sequence is TGCAGCGTTTCGATGGACCTCAATGAGCAGTTCTTC. It translates to CSVSMDLNEQFF.

The J gene is TRBJ2-1, the V gene TRBV5-6, with 10 bases aligning to TRBD2. The V and J ends lost 1 base and 6 bases, in that order; junction bases with no gene match: 4. CDR1 is SGHDT and CDR2 is YYEEEE in the germline V gene. CDR3 length: 15 amino acids. The CDR3 nucleotides are TGTGCCAGCAGCTTGTCGCTAGCGGGAGTCAATGAGCAGTTCTTC. It codes for CASSLSLAGVNEQFF. Drawing the rest from reference TRBV5-6 and TRBJ2-1, the complete variable domain is DAGVTQSPTHLIKTRGQQVTLRCSPKSGHDTVSWYQQALGQGPQFIFQYYEEEERQRGNFPDRFSGHQFPNYSSELNVNALLLGDSALYLCASSLSLAGVNEQFFGPGTRLTVL.

This chain links TRBV7-2 with TRBJ2-7; D remains unclear. CDR1 and CDR2 from the germline V gene are SGHTA and FQGNSA. The CDR3 runs to 13 residues. Trimming pared 7 bases from V and 3 bases from J, leaving 13 bases between. CDR3 in DNA: TGTGCCAGCACCCCTCTGCCCGGCTACGAGCAGTACTTC. Protein product: CASTPLPGYEQYF.

CDR3 sequence: CASSDNKAGPSNQPQHF. DNA of the CDR3: TGTGCCAGCAGTGATAACAAAGCCGGGCCTAGCAATCAGCCCCAGCATTTT. This rearrangement joins TRBV6-1 to TRBJ1-5, with no clear D. Germline values: CDR1 MNHNS, CDR2 SASEGT. V lost 3 bases and J 0 bases, leaving 15 bases between the germline ends. The CDR3 length is 17 residues.

This sequence joins TRBV7-9 and TRBJ2-7; 9 bases fit TRBD2. There are 15 residues in the CDR3. Germline V gene data show CDR1 as SEHNR and CDR2 as FQNEAQ (reference sequence). Trimming cost V 2 bases and J 3 bases; bases outside gene matches: 5. The CDR3 loop is CASSLLAGEGYEQYF. For the CDR3, the DNA is TGTGCCAGCAGCTTATTAGCGGGAGAAGGCTACGAGCAGTACTTC.

This chain connects TRBV11-3 to TRBJ2-1; maybe TRBD2 (6 bases). Trimming shortened V by 5 bases and J by 8 bases, and 19 bases separated the two germline ends. The CDR3 runs to 15 residues. The germline V gene encodes CDR1 SGHNT and CDR2 YENEEA. CDR3 protein: CASSPYVTRRDEQFF. The CDR3 DNA reads as TGTGCCAGCAGCCCCTACGTGACAAGGAGGGATGAGCAGTTCTTC.

The chain has TRBV7-9 and TRBJ2-1; 8 positions agree with TRBD2. Germline trimming cut 1 base from V and 6 bases from J; bases unmatched to any gene: 8. The V gene's germline CDR1 is SEHNR and CDR2 FQNEAQ (reference sequence). The CDR3 length is 16 residues. CDR3 coding DNA: TGTGCCAGCAGCTTAGATCCCGGGAGGGCCGTCAATGAGCAGTTCTTC. Residues: CASSLDPGRAVNEQFF.

This clone was detected once. V and J are TRBV5-5 and TRBJ1-1, with no clear D. The CDR3 spans 14 residues. V lost 4 bases, J lost 8 bases, and 18 bases lay in between. Germline assignment: CDR1 SGHKS and CDR2 YYEKEE (reference sequence). The CDR3 DNA reads TGTGCCAGCAGCCCCGAAGCGGCACCAAGGGAAGCTTTCTTT. Residues: CASSPEAAPREAFF.

This clone has a single count. CDR3 coding DNA: TGTGCCAGCAGTCGACAGGAGACGAATTACAATGAGCAGTTCTTC. This sequence encodes CASSRQETNYNEQFF. The chain links TRBV28 to TRBJ2-1; maybe TRBD1 (6 bases). CDR1 and CDR2 from the germline V gene are MDHEN and SYDVKM. The V gene lost 5 bases and the J gene lost 4 bases, with 15 bases spanning the gap. CDR3 length: 15 amino acids.

The V call is TRBV15, the J call TRBJ2-3; the D gene is possibly TRBD1 (5 bases). This CDR3 is built from 14 residues. V was clipped by 8 bases and J by 1 base, with 13 bases between them. Per the germline V gene, CDR1 is LNHNV and CDR2 is YYDKDF (reference sequence). The CDR3: CATVFRGRTDTQYF. As DNA, the CDR3 is TGTGCCACCGTATTTAGGGGCCGCACAGATACGCAGTATTTT.

V usage is TRBV7-3 and J usage is TRBJ2-1; no reliable D call. Trimming removed 2 bases from V and 0 bases from J, with 17 bases in between. The CDR3 is 18 amino acids. Germline V gene lookup returns CDR1 SGHTA and CDR2 FQGTGA. CDR3 in amino acids: CASSLESQGRSSYNEQFF. The DNA for the CDR3 is TGTGCCAGCAGCTTAGAATCCCAAGGGCGGAGCTCCTACAATGAGCAGTTCTTC.

V usage is TRBV19 and J usage is TRBJ1-2, with 9 bases fitting TRBD1. The junction had 12 bases not matched to a gene; V was cut back by 7 bases and J by 9 bases. Germline V gives CDR1 LNHDA, CDR2 SQIVND (reference sequence). The CDR3 has 14 amino acids. CDR3 nucleotide sequence: TGTGCCAGTATTAGTCCGGACAGGGGAAGGAGCTACACCTTC. It codes for CASISPDRGRSYTF.

On this clone itself: The junction differs from germline at one of its ends, possibly a read error. V is TRBV27 and J is TRBJ1-2, with a tentative D call TRBD1 (6 bases). The CDR3 has 13 residues. Germline CDR1 MNHEY, CDR2 SMNVEV (reference sequence). CDR3 sequence (DNA): TGTGTCAGCAGTTTCGACAGGACCTATGGCTACACCTTC. This gives the protein CVSSFDRTYGYTF.

The CDR3 nucleotides are TGCAGCGTTGAGGTGGGTAACACTGAAGCTTTCTTT. Amino acid sequence: CSVEVGNTEAFF. This chain connects TRBV29-1 to TRBJ1-1; D is uncertain. Trimming took off 3 bases at V and 2 bases at J, with 7 bases between the two ends. Germline loops: CDR1 SQVTM, CDR2 ANQGSEA. The CDR3 covers 12 residues. The complete variable domain, with remaining parts taken from reference TRBV29-1 and TRBJ1-1, reads SAVISQKPSRDICQRGTSLTIQCQVDSQVTMMFWYRQQPGQSLTLIATANQGSEATYESGFVIDKFPISRPNLTFSTLTVSNMSPEDSSIYLCSVEVGNTEAFFGQGTRLTVV.

The chain carries TRBV29-1 and TRBJ1-1; D is ambiguous. In germline, CDR1 is SQVTM, CDR2 ANQGSEA. Trimming took 7 bases from V and 3 from J, leaving 18 bases between them. The CDR3 is 14 residues long. The chain's CDR3 is CSARVSPGYTEAFF. DNA for the CDR3: TGCAGCGCCAGAGTGTCGCCGGGATACACTGAAGCTTTCTTT.

This chain joins TRBV4-1 and TRBJ2-7; D gene uncertain. Trimming left V 1 base short and J 7 bases short, with 14 bases between. In germline, CDR1 is MGHRA, CDR2 YSYEKL. This CDR3 spans 14 amino acids. For the CDR3, the DNA is TGCGCCAGCAGCCAAGGGCCTGTCCTCGGAGAGCAGTACTTC. It translates to CASSQGPVLGEQYF.

The chain uses TRBV7-9 and TRBJ1-1, with D possibly matching TRBD1 (6 bases). Deletions cut 5 bases from V and 5 bases from J, with 18 bases between. This CDR3 has 15 amino acids. The germline gives CDR1 SEHNR, CDR2 FQNEAQ (reference sequence). The DNA of the CDR3 is TGTGCCAGCAGCCGAAGGGGTCAGGGGAGTACTGAAGCTTTCTTT. Translated, it gives CASSRRGQGSTEAFF.

The CDR3 protein is CASSQGAGGDEQYF. For the CDR3, the DNA is TGTGCCAGCAGCCAAGGGGCAGGGGGTGACGAGCAGTACTTC. The chain is built from TRBV14 and TRBJ2-7, with 7 bases that match TRBD1. J was trimmed by 5 bases and V by 1 base; bases with no gene match: 5. This CDR3 is 14 amino acids long. Germline lookup yields CDR1 SGHDN and CDR2 FVKESK.

The rearrangement joins TRBV27 to TRBJ1-4; TRBD1 might be the D (5 bases). The length of the CDR3 is 12 residues. Germline CDR1 is MNHEY and CDR2 is SMNVEV (reference sequence). V lost 10 bases, J lost 6 bases, and 12 bases lay in between. This chain's CDR3 is CATHGGDEKLFF. As DNA, the CDR3 is TGTGCCACCCATGGGGGTGATGAAAAACTGTTTTTT.

The chain carries TRBV6-1 and TRBJ2-2, with 8 bases lining up with TRBD2. Trimming at V came to 3 bases and at J to 1 base, leaving 7 bases not matched to a gene. Per germline, CDR1 MNHNS and CDR2 SASEGT. The CDR3 is 17 amino acids. The CDR3: CASSEFVAGGNTGELFF. CDR3 sequence (DNA): TGTGCCAGCAGTGAGTTTGTGGCGGGGGGGAACACCGGGGAGCTGTTTTTT.

The J gene is TRBJ2-1, the V gene TRBV25-1; 7 nucleotides match TRBD1. The germline V gene encodes CDR1 MGHDK and CDR2 SYGVNS. With 3 bases clipped from V and 5 bases from J, the junction kept 7 bases outside the gene matches. CDR3 length equals 15 residues. CDR3 in DNA: TGTGCCAGCAGTGAGACAGGGAACACCGACAATGAGCAGTTCTTC. The encoded protein is CASSETGNTDNEQFF. Drawing the rest from reference TRBV25-1 and TRBJ2-1, the complete variable domain is EADIYQTPRYLVIGTGKKITLECSQTMGHDKMYWYQQDPGMELHLIHYSYGVNSTEKGDLSSESTVSRIRTEHFPLTLESARPSHTSQYLCASSETGNTDNEQFFGPGTRLTVL.

Worth noting for this clone: Other DNA sequences in the same sample also yield this CDR3. The genes are TRBV7-3 and TRBJ2-1, with D possibly matching TRBD2 (6 bases). The CDR3 contains 15 residues. Germline V gene data show CDR1 as SGHTA and CDR2 as FQGTGA. V was clipped by 3 bases and J by 0 bases, with 9 bases between them. CDR3 DNA: TGTGCCAGCAGCTTTGGAGGGAGCTCCTACAATGAGCAGTTCTTC. Amino acid sequence: CASSFGGSSYNEQFF.

The chain carries TRBV11-2 and TRBJ2-7; D unresolved. Germline V gene data show CDR1 as SGHAT and CDR2 as FQNNGV. This CDR3 contains 14 residues. V lost 4 bases, J lost 3 bases, and 13 bases lay in between. CDR3 protein: CASSYIGKSYEQYF. The CDR3 DNA follows: TGTGCCAGCAGCTATATCGGTAAGAGCTACGAGCAGTACTTC.

J is TRBJ2-3 and V is TRBV6-5, with TRBD2 matching over 10 bases. Germline-derived CDR1 and CDR2 are MNHEY and SVGAGI. CDR3 length equals 14 residues. With V trimmed by 6 bases and J by 5 bases, 5 bases remained unmatched. Here the CDR3 DNA reads TGTGCCAGCAGCCCTAGCGGGAGTAAAGATACGCAGTATTTT. It specifies CASSPSGSKDTQYF.

The chain links TRBV7-6 to TRBJ2-5; 8 bases match TRBD2. V lost 0 bases, J lost 2 bases, and 11 bases stayed unmatched. CDR3 length: 18 amino acids. Germline V gene data show CDR1 as SGHVS and CDR2 as FNYEAQ. In nucleotides, the CDR3 is TGTGCCAGCAGCTTAGCGATAGCGGGATCAGGTCTTCAAGAGACCCAGTACTTC. Its protein product is CASSLAIAGSGLQETQYF.